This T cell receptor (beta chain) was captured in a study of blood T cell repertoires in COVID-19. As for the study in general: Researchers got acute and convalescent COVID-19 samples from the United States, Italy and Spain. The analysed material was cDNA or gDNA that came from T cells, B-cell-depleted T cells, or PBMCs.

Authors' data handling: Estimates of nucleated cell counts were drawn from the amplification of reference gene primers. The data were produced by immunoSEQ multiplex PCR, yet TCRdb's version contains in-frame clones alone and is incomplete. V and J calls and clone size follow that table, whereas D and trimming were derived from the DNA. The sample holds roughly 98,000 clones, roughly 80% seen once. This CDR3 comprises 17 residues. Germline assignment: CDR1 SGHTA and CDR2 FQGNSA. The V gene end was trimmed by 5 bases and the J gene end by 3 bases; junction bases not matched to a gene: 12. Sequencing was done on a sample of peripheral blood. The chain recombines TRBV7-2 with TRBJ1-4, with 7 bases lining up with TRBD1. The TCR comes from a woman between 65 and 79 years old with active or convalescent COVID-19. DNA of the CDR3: TGTGCCAGCAGCCCGGGACAGAATACGTTGGCTAATGAAAAACTGTTTTTT. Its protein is CASSPGQNTLANEKLFF.